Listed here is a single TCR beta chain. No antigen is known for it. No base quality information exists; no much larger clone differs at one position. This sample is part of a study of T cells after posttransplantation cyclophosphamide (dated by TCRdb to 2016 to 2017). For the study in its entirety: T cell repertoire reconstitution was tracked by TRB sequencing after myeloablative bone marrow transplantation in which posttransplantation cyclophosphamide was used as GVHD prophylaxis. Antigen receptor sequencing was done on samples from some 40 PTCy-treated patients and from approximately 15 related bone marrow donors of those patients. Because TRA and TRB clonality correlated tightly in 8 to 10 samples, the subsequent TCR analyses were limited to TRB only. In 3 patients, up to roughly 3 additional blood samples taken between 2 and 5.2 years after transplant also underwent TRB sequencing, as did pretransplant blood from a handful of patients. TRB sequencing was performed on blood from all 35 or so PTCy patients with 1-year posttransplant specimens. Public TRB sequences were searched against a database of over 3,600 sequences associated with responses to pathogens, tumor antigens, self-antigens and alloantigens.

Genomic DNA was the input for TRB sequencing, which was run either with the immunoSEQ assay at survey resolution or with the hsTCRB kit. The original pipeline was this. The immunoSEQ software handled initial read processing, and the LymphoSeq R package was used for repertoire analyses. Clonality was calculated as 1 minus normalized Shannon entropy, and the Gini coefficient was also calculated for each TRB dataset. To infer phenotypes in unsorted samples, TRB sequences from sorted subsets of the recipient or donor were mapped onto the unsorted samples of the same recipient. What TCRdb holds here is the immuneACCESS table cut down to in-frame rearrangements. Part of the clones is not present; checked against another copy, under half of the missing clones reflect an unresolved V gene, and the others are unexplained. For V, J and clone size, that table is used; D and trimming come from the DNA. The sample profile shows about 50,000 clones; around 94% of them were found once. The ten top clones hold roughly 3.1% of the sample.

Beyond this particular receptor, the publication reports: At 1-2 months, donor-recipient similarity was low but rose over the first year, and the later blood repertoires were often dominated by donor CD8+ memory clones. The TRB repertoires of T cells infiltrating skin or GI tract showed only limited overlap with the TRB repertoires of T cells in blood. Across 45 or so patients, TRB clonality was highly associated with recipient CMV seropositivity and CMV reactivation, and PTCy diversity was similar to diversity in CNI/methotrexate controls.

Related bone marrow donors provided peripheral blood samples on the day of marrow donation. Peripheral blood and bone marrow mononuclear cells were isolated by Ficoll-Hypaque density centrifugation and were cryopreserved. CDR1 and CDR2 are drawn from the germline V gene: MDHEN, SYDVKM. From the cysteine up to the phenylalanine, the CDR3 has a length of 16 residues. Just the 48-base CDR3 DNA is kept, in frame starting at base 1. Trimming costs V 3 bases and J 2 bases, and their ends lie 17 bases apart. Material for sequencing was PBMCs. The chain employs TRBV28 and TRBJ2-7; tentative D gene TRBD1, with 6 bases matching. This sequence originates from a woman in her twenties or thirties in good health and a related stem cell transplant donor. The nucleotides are TGTGCCAGCAGTTTGGGCCACAGGGATGCTACCTACGAGCAGTACTTC. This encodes CASSLGHRDATYEQYF.